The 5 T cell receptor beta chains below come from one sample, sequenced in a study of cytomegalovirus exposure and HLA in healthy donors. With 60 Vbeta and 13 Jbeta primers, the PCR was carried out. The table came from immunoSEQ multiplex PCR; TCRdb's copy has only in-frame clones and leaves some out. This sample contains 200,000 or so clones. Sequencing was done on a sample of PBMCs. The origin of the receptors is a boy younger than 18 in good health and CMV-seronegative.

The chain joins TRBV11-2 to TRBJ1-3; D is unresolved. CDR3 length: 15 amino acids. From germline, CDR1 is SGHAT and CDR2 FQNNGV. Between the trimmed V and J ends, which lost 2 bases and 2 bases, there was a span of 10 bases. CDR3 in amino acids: CASSLQLGAGNTIYF. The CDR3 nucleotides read TGTGCCAGCAGCTTACAACTAGGCGCTGGAAACACCATATATTTT.

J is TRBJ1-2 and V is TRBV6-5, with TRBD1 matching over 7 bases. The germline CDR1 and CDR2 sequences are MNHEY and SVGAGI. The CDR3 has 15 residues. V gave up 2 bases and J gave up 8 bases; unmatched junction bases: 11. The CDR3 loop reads CASSYTDRDLRGYTF. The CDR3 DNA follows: TGTGCCAGCAGTTACACAGACAGGGATTTGAGGGGCTACACCTTC.

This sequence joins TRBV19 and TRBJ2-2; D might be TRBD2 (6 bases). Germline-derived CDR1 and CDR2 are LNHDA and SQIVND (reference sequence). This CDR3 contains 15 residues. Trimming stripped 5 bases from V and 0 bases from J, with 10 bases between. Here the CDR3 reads CASSVVAANTGELFF. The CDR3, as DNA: TGTGCCAGTAGTGTAGTAGCGGCGAACACCGGGGAGCTGTTTTTT.

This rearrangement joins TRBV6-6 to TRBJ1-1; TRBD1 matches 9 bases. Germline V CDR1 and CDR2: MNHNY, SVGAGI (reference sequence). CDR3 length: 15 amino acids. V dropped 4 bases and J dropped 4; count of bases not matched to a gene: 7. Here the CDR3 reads CASSSAGQGRTEAFF. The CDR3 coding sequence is TGTGCCAGCAGTTCAGCGGGACAGGGCCGCACTGAAGCTTTCTTT.

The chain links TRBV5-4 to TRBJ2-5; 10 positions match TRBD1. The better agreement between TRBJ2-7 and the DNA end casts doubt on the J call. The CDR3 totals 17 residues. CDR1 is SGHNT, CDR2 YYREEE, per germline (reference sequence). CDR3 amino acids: CASSTRQGAILSSEQYF. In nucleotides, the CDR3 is TGTGCCAGCAGCACAAGACAGGGGGCTATTTTGTCAAGCGAGCAGTACTTC.